This TCR beta chain was captured in a study of T cells in Graves' hyperthyroidism and ophthalmopathy. Authors of the study amplified TCR beta CDR3 regions from RNA transcripts. The study used the HTBI primer set for a first-round RT-PCR of the TCR CDR3. One entry per CDR3 protein, called by TCRdb with MiXCR from the multiplex PCR reads. The table has about 500,000 distinct CDR3 sequences, under 20% seen once. With respect to this clonotype: Its antigen is unknown.

Study-wide results and caveats: Separation of ophthalmopathy from stable hyperthyroidism was achieved by a 13 V-J model.

The CDR3 spans 12 residues. V shed 7 bases and J shed 0 bases, with 10 bases lying between them. Germline CDR1 reads SQVTM; CDR2 reads ANQGSEA. Sequencing input: blood. V and J are TRBV29-1 and TRBJ2-7; D is perhaps TRBD2 (7 bases). The sequence derives from a woman aged 18-29 years with Graves' ophthalmopathy. The CDR3 DNA follows: TGCAGCGCGGCGGGGGCCTCCTACGAGCAGTACTTC. Protein: CSAAGASYEQYF.